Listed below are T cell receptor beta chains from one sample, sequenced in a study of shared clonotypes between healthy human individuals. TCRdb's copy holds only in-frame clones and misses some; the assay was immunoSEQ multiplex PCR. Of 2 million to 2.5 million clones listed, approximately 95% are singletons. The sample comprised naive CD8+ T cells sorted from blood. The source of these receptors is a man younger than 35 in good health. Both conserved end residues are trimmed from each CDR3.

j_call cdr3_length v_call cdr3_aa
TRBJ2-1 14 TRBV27 ASSWIAGSSYNEQF
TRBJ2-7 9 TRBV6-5 ASSGQTEQY
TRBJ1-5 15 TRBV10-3 AISDPPESAGNQPQH
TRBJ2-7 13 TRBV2 ASRPVGTGSYEQY
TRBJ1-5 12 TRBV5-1 ASSELGGNQPQH
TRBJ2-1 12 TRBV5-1 ASSLGTDHNEQF
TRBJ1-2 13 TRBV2 ASSVSRGPVLGYT
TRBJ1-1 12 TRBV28 ASSSTGVNTEAF
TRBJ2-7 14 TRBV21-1 ASSKGRVPSQFEQY
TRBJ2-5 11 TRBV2 ATFGVGAETQY
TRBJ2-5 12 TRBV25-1 ASSVNLDLETQY